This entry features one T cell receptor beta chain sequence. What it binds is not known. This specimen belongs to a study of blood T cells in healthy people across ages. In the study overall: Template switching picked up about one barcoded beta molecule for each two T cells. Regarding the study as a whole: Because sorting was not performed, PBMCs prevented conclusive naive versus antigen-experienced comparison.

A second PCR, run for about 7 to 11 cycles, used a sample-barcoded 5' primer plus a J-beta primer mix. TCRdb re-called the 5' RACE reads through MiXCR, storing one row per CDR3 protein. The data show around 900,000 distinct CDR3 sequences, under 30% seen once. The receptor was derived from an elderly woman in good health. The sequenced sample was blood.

The CDR3 DNA reads as TGTGCCAGCAGGGGGGACGGACCGCTGAAGCCCCAGCATTTT. Protein product: CASRGDGPLKPQHF. V is TRBV2 and J is TRBJ1-5; TRBD1 is a possible D gene (5 bases). Trimming cost V 6 bases and J 8 bases, with 17 bases left between them. There are 14 residues in the CDR3. Looked up from germline, CDR1 is SNHLY and CDR2 is FYNNEI.